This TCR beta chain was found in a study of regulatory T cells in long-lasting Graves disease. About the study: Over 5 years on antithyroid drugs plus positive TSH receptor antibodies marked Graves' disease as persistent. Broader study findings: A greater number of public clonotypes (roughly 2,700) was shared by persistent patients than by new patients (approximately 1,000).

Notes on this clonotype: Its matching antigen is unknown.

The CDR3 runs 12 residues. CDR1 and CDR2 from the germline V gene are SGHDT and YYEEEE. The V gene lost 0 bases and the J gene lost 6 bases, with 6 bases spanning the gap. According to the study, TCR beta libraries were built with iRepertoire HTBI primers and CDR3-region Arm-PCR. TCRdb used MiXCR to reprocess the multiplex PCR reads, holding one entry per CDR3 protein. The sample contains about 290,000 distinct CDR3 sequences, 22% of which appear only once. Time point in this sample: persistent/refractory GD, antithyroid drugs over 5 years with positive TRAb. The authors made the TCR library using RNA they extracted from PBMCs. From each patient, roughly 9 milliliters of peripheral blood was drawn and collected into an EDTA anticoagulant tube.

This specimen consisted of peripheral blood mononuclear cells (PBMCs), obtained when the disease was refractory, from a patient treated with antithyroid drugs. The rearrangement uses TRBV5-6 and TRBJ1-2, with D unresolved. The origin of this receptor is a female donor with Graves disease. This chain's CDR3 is CASSLVGDGYTF. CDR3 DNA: TGTGCCAGCAGCTTGGTAGGAGATGGCTACACCTTC. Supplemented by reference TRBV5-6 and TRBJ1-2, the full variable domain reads DAGVTQSPTHLIKTRGQQVTLRCSPKSGHDTVSWYQQALGQGPQFIFQYYEEEERQRGNFPDRFSGHQFPNYSSELNVNALLLGDSALYLCASSLVGDGYTFGSGTRLTVV.